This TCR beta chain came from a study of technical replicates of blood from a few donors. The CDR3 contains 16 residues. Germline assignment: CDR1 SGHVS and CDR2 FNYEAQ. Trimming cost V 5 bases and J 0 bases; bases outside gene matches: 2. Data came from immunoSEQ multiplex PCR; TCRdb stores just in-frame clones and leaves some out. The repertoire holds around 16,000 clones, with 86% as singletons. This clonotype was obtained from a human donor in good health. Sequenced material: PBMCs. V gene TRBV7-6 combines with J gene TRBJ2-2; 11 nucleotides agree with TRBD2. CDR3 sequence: CASSALAGANTGELFF. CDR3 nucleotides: TGTGCCAGCAGCGCACTAGCGGGGGCGAACACCGGGGAGCTGTTTTTT.